A selection of T cell receptor beta chains follows, all from one sample in a study of vaccination and CD4 T cells after COVID-19. TCRdb re-derived calls from the PCR reads in MiXCR, one entry per CDR3 protein. The table has approximately 14,000 distinct CDR3 sequences, 69% seen once. The sample in question was CD4+ T cells from blood, obtained after SARS-CoV-2 vaccination. The receptors come from a human donor who had recovered from COVID-19. Each CDR3 is given with its conserved first and last residue. Each record gives: D gene, J gene, clone size, V gene, CDR3 DNA, CDR3 protein. A D gene is named only where the DNA matches it firmly. Not all rows give a size; the values are once, few, many and, for expanded clones, a class.

NA,TRBJ1-3,NA,TRBV30,TGTGCCTGGAATACCGCGGCTGGAAACACCATATATTTT,CAWNTAAGNTIYF
TRBD1,TRBJ2-5,NA,TRBV19,TGTGCCAGCCGACCCTCGACAGGGTTTGGTGAGACCCAGTACTTC,CASRPSTGFGETQYF
NA,TRBJ2-5,NA,TRBV20-1,TGCAGTGCTCTAGGAGGGCCGGGTGAGACCCAGTACTTC,CSALGGPGETQYF
TRBD1,TRBJ1-2,NA,TRBV5-4,TGTGCCAGCAGCGGACAGGGCTACTATGGCTACACCTTC,CASSGQGYYGYTF
NA,TRBJ2-2,NA,TRBV7-2,TGTGCCAGCAGCTTAAGGTTCGGGGACTCGACCGGGGAGCTGTTTTTT,CASSLRFGDSTGELFF
TRBD2,TRBJ2-3,NA,TRBV5-1,TGCGCCAGCAGCACCGGGACTAGCGGGGGGGGCACAGATACGCAGTATTTT,CASSTGTSGGGTDTQYF
TRBD2,TRBJ2-2,NA,TRBV6-1,TGTGCCAGCGTTTCACCGGGAGGGCCATCCGGGGAGCTGTTTTTT,CASVSPGGPSGELFF
NA,TRBJ2-7,few,TRBV6-1,TGTGCCAGCGAACCGGGGCAGGGGGGATACGAGCAGTACTTC,CASEPGQGGYEQYF
TRBD1,TRBJ2-3,NA,TRBV6-1,TGTGCCAGCAGGGGTCGGACAGGGGGGTGGACAGATACGCAGTATTTT,CASRGRTGGWTDTQYF
TRBD2,TRBJ2-7,NA,TRBV6-5,TGTGCCAGCAGTTACACTAGCGGGGCCTACGAGCAGTACTTC,CASSYTSGAYEQYF